The next 14 T cell receptor beta chains were all read from a single sample in a study of shared clonotypes between healthy human individuals. Profiling relied on immunoSEQ multiplex PCR, and the TCRdb table lists in-frame clones only, not all of them. The repertoire consists of approximately 810,000 clones, with roughly 92% occurring once and the leading ten covering around 24%. Positive CCR7 selection of CD45RO-negative cells yielded the naive CD8 cells, and terminally differentiated effector memory CD45RA+ cells were excluded. The sequenced material came from naive CD8+ T cells sorted from blood. The receptor source for this set is a man aged 25-45 years in good health.

The count of this clone is one. This chain links TRBV7-6 with TRBJ2-7, with 8 bases identical to TRBD1. This CDR3 is 14 amino acids long. With 3 bases clipped from V and 2 bases from J, the junction kept 3 bases outside the gene matches. The germline CDR1 and CDR2 sequences are SGHVS and FNYEAQ. The CDR3: CASSFDRGAYEQYF. CDR3 nucleotide sequence: TGTGCCAGCAGCTTCGACAGGGGAGCCTACGAGCAGTACTTC.

Details on this clone: Other DNA sequences of this sample code for an identical CDR3. The chain is built from TRBV27 and TRBJ2-7, with D perhaps TRBD1 or TRBD2 (5 bases each). This CDR3 contains 13 residues. Trimming took off 6 bases at V and 0 bases at J, with 9 bases between the two ends. Germline CDR1 is MNHEY and CDR2 is SMNVEV (reference sequence). This chain's CDR3 is CASSRGSSYEQYF. The DNA for the CDR3 is TGTGCCAGCAGCCGGGGCAGCTCCTACGAGCAGTACTTC.

The chain links TRBV27 to TRBJ1-2; 8 bases line up with TRBD1. J was trimmed by 6 bases and V by 5 bases; bases with no gene match: 11. The CDR3 spans 15 residues. Germline CDR1 reads MNHEY; CDR2 reads SMNVEV (reference sequence). This CDR3 is CASSLYWTGRDGYTF. The CDR3 DNA follows: TGTGCCAGCAGTCTATACTGGACAGGGAGGGATGGCTACACCTTC.

J is TRBJ1-2 and V is TRBV7-9; perhaps TRBD1 as D (5 bases). Germline V lookup: CDR1 SEHNR, CDR2 FQNEAQ (reference sequence). The germline V and J ends were trimmed by 4 bases and 0 bases, with 9 bases remaining between them. The CDR3 contains 14 residues. The CDR3 loop is CASSWGPTNYGYTF. The CDR3 nucleotides are TGTGCCAGCAGCTGGGGACCGACTAACTATGGCTACACCTTC.

The genes are TRBV15 and TRBJ1-2; D may be TRBD1 (6 bases). Germline assignment: CDR1 LNHNV and CDR2 YYDKDF (reference sequence). V was trimmed by 3 bases and J by 8 bases, leaving 13 bases between them. CDR3 size: 13 residues. This chain's CDR3 is CATSSGGRKGYTF. As DNA, the CDR3 is TGTGCCACCAGCAGCGGGGGGCGGAAAGGCTACACCTTC.

The chain has TRBV2 and TRBJ1-3, with D uncertain. V was shortened by 3 bases and J by 0 bases, with 12 bases between the two germline ends. The CDR3 sequence is 16 residues long. The germline V gene has CDR1 SNHLY and CDR2 FYNNEI. This CDR3 is CASSDSRKSSGNTIYF. The CDR3 nucleotides are TGTGCCAGCAGTGATAGTCGGAAAAGCTCTGGAAACACCATATATTTT.

About this clone: Other DNA sequences within the sample encode an identical CDR3. The chain combines TRBV9 with TRBJ1-2; the D is unclear. The CDR3 spans 10 residues. Germline CDR1 reads SGDLS; CDR2 reads YYNGEE. V lost 3 bases, J lost 8 bases, and 5 bases lay in between. The CDR3 DNA reads TGTGCCAGCAGCGGTAGGGGCTACACCTTC. Translating it yields CASSGRGYTF.

The chain is built from TRBV9 and TRBJ2-7; 8 nucleotides line up with TRBD2. V lost 0 bases, J lost 3 bases, and 8 bases stayed unmatched. The CDR3 is made up of 16 amino acids. Germline CDR1 SGDLS, CDR2 YYNGEE. The CDR3 spells CASSVGAGLDIYEQYF. The CDR3 nucleotides read TGTGCCAGCAGCGTAGGGGCGGGACTAGATATCTACGAGCAGTACTTC.

The rearrangement links TRBV30 to TRBJ2-5; D perhaps matches TRBD2 (6 bases). The CDR3 loop spans 15 amino acids. From germline, CDR1 is GTSNPN and CDR2 SVGIG (reference sequence). CDR3 DNA sequence: TGTGCTACAACCGGGGTGACGGGGGTAATGGAGACCCAGTACTTC. Its translation: CATTGVTGVMETQYF.

On this clone itself: At one of its ends the junction is not consistent with the germline gene, which may arise from a read error. The CDR3, as DNA: TGTGCCAGCAGTCCTCCGGGGGTCTTT. Its translation is CASSPPGVF. The V call is TRBV28, the J call TRBJ1-1; D may be TRBD1 (5 bases). The CDR3 sequence is 9 residues long. Germline CDR1 MDHEN, CDR2 SYDVKM.

Notes on this clone: The same CDR3 can be traced to other DNA sequences in this sample. The chain carries TRBV6-5 and TRBJ2-1; D gene unclear. The ends were cut back, 2 bases at V and 3 bases at J, with 2 bases in the middle. Germline V gives CDR1 MNHEY, CDR2 SVGAGI. The CDR3 loop spans 12 amino acids. This chain's CDR3 is CASSYGYNEQFF. DNA of the CDR3: TGTGCCAGCAGTTACGGCTACAATGAGCAGTTCTTC.

About this clone itself: A read error may account for a junction end that differs from germline. Other DNA sequences in this specimen translate into the identical CDR3. This chain uses TRBV7-9 with TRBJ2-1; D call uncertain. Per germline, CDR1 SEHNR and CDR2 FQNEAQ (reference sequence). The CDR3 extends over 15 amino acids. This CDR3 is CASSKWEFENNEQFF. CDR3 DNA sequence: TGCGCCAGCAGTAAGTGGGAATTTGAGAACAATGAGCAGTTCTTC.

This clone was found once. The V and J genes are TRBV7-2 and TRBJ1-2, with D perhaps matching TRBD1 (5 bases). The germline V gene encodes CDR1 SGHTA and CDR2 FQGNSA. The CDR3 contains 15 residues. Trimming cost V 1 base and J 2 bases, with 11 bases left between them. CDR3 sequence: CASSLVDSQNYGYTF. For the CDR3, the DNA is TGTGCCAGCAGCTTAGTAGACAGCCAAAACTATGGCTACACCTTC.

V and J are TRBV9 and TRBJ2-1; no clear D. Per the germline V gene, CDR1 is SGDLS and CDR2 is YYNGEE. The CDR3 extends over 15 amino acids. V lost 3 bases, J lost 3 bases, and 13 bases lay in between. This CDR3 reads CASSDLGQVYNEQFF. The CDR3 nucleotides read TGTGCCAGCAGCGACCTAGGGCAGGTCTACAATGAGCAGTTCTTC.